The 30 T cell receptor beta chains below come from one sample, sequenced in a study of cytomegalovirus exposure and HLA in healthy donors. The primer mix had 60 Vbeta and 13 Jbeta primers. The assay was immunoSEQ multiplex PCR, and TCRdb's table has in-frame clones only and misses some. Its table records more than 70,000 clones. Input material: PBMCs. The receptors were gathered from a woman in her fifties or sixties in good health and CMV-seronegative.

The chain uses TRBV19 and TRBJ2-4, with TRBD2 matching 9 bases. The junction had 8 bases not matched to a gene; V was cut back by 5 bases and J by 6 bases. Germline-derived CDR1 and CDR2 are LNHDA and SQIVND (reference sequence). The CDR3 extends over 15 amino acids. The CDR3 region is CASSYIAGARNIQYF. In DNA, the CDR3 is TGTGCCAGTAGTTATATAGCGGGAGCGAGAAACATTCAGTACTTC.

The chain couples TRBV4-1 to TRBJ2-4; D is possibly TRBD2 (6 bases). V was pared by 0 bases and J by 6 bases, with 21 bases between. The germline V gene encodes CDR1 MGHRA and CDR2 YSYEKL. The CDR3 spans 18 residues. The CDR3 DNA reads as TGCGCCAGCAGCCAAGATATTGGCGGGGCAAAGCTGGCAAACATTCAGTACTTC. Amino acids: CASSQDIGGAKLANIQYF.

V and J are TRBV12-5 and TRBJ2-7; 9 bases agree with TRBD1. Germline CDR1 reads LGHNT; CDR2 reads FRNRAP. This CDR3 has 14 amino acids. With 5 bases clipped from V and 4 bases from J, the junction kept 6 bases outside the gene matches. CDR3 nucleotides: TGTGCTAGTGGTCCGGGGACAGGGCGATACGAGCAGTACTTC. It yields the protein CASGPGTGRYEQYF.

The gene calls are TRBV28 and TRBJ1-2, with D perhaps TRBD1 (5 bases). Trimming removed 3 bases at V and 10 bases at J, with 15 bases between. This CDR3 region has 13 residues. The germline CDR1 and CDR2 sequences are MDHEN and SYDVKM. This chain's CDR3 is CASSFATVKTYTF. The CDR3 DNA reads TGTGCCAGCAGTTTTGCGACAGTTAAAACCTACACCTTC.

Comments on this clone: The junction departs from the called germline gene at one end, perhaps through a read error. The chain employs TRBV7-7 and TRBJ2-3, with TRBD2 as a possible D gene (5 bases). The CDR3 extends over 14 amino acids. Germline values: CDR1 SSHAT, CDR2 FNYEAQ (reference sequence). The CDR3 spells CASSWSGNTDTQYF. The CDR3 nucleotides read TGTGCTAGCAGCTGGAGCGGTAACACAGATACGCAGTATTTT.

The chain carries TRBV19 and TRBJ1-1, with D unresolved. The CDR3 length is 15 residues. V lost 7 bases and J lost 0, with 15 bases in between. Germline V lookup: CDR1 LNHDA, CDR2 SQIVND (reference sequence). CDR3 nucleotides: TGTGCCAGTATGGGTCAACGGACTTTGAACACTGAAGCTTTCTTT. Translation: CASMGQRTLNTEAFF.

V gene TRBV28 combines with J gene TRBJ1-4; 8 bases line up with TRBD1. With 5 bases clipped from V and 4 bases from J, the junction kept 9 bases outside the gene matches. CDR1 is MDHEN and CDR2 is SYDVKM in the germline V gene. The CDR3 is 16 amino acids. As DNA, the CDR3 is TGTGCCAGCAGTAACCTCGGGACAGGCCTTAATGAAAAACTGTTTTTT. Its translation: CASSNLGTGLNEKLFF. Drawing the rest from reference TRBV28 and TRBJ1-4, the complete variable domain is DVKVTQSSRYLVKRTGEKVFLECVQDMDHENMFWYRQDPGLGLRLIYFSYDVKMKEKGDIPEGYSVSREKKERFSLILESASTNQTSMYLCASSNLGTGLNEKLFFGSGTQLSVL.

The V gene is TRBV6-5, the J gene TRBJ1-6; D ambiguous. The CDR3 loop spans 15 amino acids. Germline V CDR1 and CDR2: MNHEY, SVGAGI. Trimming shortened V by 5 bases and J by 3 bases, and 11 bases separated the two germline ends. DNA for the CDR3: TGTGCCAGCAGTCAAGGTCCGGGCTATAATTCACCCCTCCACTTT. It translates to CASSQGPGYNSPLHF.

The rearrangement joins TRBV30 to TRBJ2-1, with TRBD2 matching over 11 bases. Trimming took 3 bases from V and 4 from J; bases not matched to a gene: 5. Germline CDR1 and CDR2: GTSNPN and SVGIG (reference sequence). There are 15 residues in the CDR3. The CDR3 DNA follows: TGTGCCTGGAGCTTACTAGCGGGAGTGTACAATGAGCAGTTCTTC. Amino acids: CAWSLLAGVYNEQFF.

The chain is built from TRBV27 and TRBJ1-1; tentatively, D is TRBD1 (5 bases). CDR1 is MNHEY and CDR2 is SMNVEV in the germline V gene (reference sequence). The CDR3 contains 17 residues. V shed 3 bases and J shed 1 base, with 18 bases lying between them. The CDR3 nucleotides read TGTGCCAGCAGTTTGGGTATCCAGGGTGGACCGAACACTGAAGCTTTCTTT. It specifies CASSLGIQGGPNTEAFF.

The CDR3 DNA sequence: TGTGCCAGCGATCAGGGGCCGGGTCAGCCCCAGCATTTT. Translation gives CASDQGPGQPQHF. The V gene is TRBV4-2, the J gene TRBJ1-5, with D possibly being TRBD1 (6 bases). The CDR3 contains 13 residues. Trimming took 8 bases from V and 6 from J, leaving 14 bases between them. Germline CDR1 and CDR2: LGHNA and YNFKEQ.

This chain connects TRBV5-6 to TRBJ1-2; 7 bases are shared with TRBD1. The CDR3 runs to 14 residues. Germline trimming cut 5 bases from V and 0 bases from J; bases unmatched to any gene: 4. Per the germline V gene, CDR1 is SGHDT and CDR2 is YYEEEE. CDR3 nucleotide sequence: TGTGCCAGCAGACGACAGGGAACTAACTATGGCTACACCTTC. This translates into CASRRQGTNYGYTF. Full variable domain (outside the CDR3, taken from reference TRBV5-6 and TRBJ1-2): DAGVTQSPTHLIKTRGQQVTLRCSPKSGHDTVSWYQQALGQGPQFIFQYYEEEERQRGNFPDRFSGHQFPNYSSELNVNALLLGDSALYLCASRRQGTNYGYTFGSGTRLTVV.

V and J are TRBV29-1 and TRBJ2-1; maybe TRBD2 (6 bases). The CDR3 extends over 13 amino acids. Trimming cost V 1 base and J 6 bases, with 10 bases left between them. Germline assignment: CDR1 SQVTM and CDR2 ANQGSEA. This CDR3 is CSVEVWGVNEQFF. Written as DNA, the CDR3 is TGCAGCGTTGAAGTGTGGGGGGTCAATGAGCAGTTCTTC.

This sequence joins TRBV4-2 and TRBJ2-1; possible D gene TRBD2, 5 bases. V was pared by 0 bases and J by 6 bases, with 12 bases between. The length of the CDR3 is 15 residues. CDR1 LGHNA and CDR2 YNFKEQ come from the germline V gene. In nucleotides, the CDR3 is TGTGCCAGCAGCCAAGATTGGGGTAGCGTCAATGAGCAGTTCTTC. It encodes CASSQDWGSVNEQFF.

V and J are TRBV5-4 and TRBJ2-3, with D perhaps matching TRBD1 (6 bases). This CDR3 comprises 15 residues. Deletions cut 3 bases from V and 1 base from J, with 12 bases between. Germline V gives CDR1 SGHNT, CDR2 YYREEE (reference sequence). CDR3 protein: CASSWGLVGTDTQYF. For the CDR3, the DNA is TGTGCCAGCAGCTGGGGGCTAGTAGGCACAGATACGCAGTATTTT.

This chain connects TRBV7-2 to TRBJ2-7; TRBD2 matches 9 bases. This CDR3 is built from 14 residues. J lost 4 bases, V lost 4 bases, and 5 bases had no gene match. Germline CDR1 is SGHTA and CDR2 is FQGNSA. The CDR3 here is CASSSGTSLYEQYF. In DNA form, the CDR3 reads TGTGCCAGCAGCTCGGGGACTAGCTTGTACGAGCAGTACTTC.

CDR3 sequence (DNA): TGTGCCAGCCACCGGGACACAAACTATGGCTACACCTTC. It specifies CASHRDTNYGYTF. V is TRBV28 and J is TRBJ1-2; D possibly corresponds to TRBD1 (6 bases). The germline V gene encodes CDR1 MDHEN and CDR2 SYDVKM. The CDR3 is made up of 13 amino acids. The V gene lost 8 bases and the J gene lost 2 bases, with 12 bases spanning the gap.

This chain connects TRBV7-9 to TRBJ1-2; 8 bases agree with TRBD1. Per germline, CDR1 SEHNR and CDR2 FQNEAQ (reference sequence). This CDR3 spans 15 amino acids. V shed 5 bases, J shed 8 bases, and the junction held 13 bases outside the gene matches. The CDR3 DNA reads as TGTGCCAGCAGCACCGACAGGGGATCATCAGAAGGCTACACCTTC. This codes for CASSTDRGSSEGYTF. The full variable domain, rest sourced from reference TRBV7-9 and TRBJ1-2, is DTGVSQNPRHKITKRGQNVTFRCDPISEHNRLYWYRQTLGQGPEFLTYFQNEAQLEKSRLLSDRFSAERPKGSFSTLEIQRTEQGDSAMYLCASSTDRGSSEGYTFGSGTRLTVV.

The chain couples TRBV14 to TRBJ1-1; D is uncertain. Germline V gene data show CDR1 as SGHDN and CDR2 as FVKESK. CDR3 length: 13 residues. V lost 2 bases, J lost 2 bases, and 6 bases lay in between. The CDR3: CASSQRGNTEAFF. CDR3 bases: TGTGCCAGCAGCCAACGGGGAAACACTGAAGCTTTCTTT.

The genes are TRBV5-1 and TRBJ2-1, with a weak D call TRBD2 (6 bases). CDR1 SGHRS and CDR2 YFSETQ come from the germline V gene. Trimming pared 6 bases from V and 13 bases from J, leaving 23 bases between. The CDR3 has 14 residues. CDR3 protein: CASTVEGTRESQFF. The DNA for the CDR3 is TGCGCCAGCACCGTGGAGGGCACGCGTGAGAGTCAGTTCTTC.

This chain links TRBV6-5 with TRBJ1-3; the D is unclear. Germline CDR1 MNHEY, CDR2 SVGAGI. V gave up 4 bases and J gave up 0 bases, with 10 bases separating them. This CDR3 spans 15 amino acids. CDR3 DNA: TGTGCCAGCAGTTTAGAGGGATTCTCTGGAAACACCATATATTTT. Protein sequence: CASSLEGFSGNTIYF.

The chain uses TRBV30 and TRBJ1-2; no reliable D call. Trimming shortened V by 4 bases and J by 9 bases, and 15 bases separated the two germline ends. The V gene's germline CDR1 is GTSNPN and CDR2 SVGIG (reference sequence). The CDR3 totals 12 residues. The CDR3 coding sequence is TGTGCCTGGAAGAGGGCGTCTTGGAGCTACACCTTC. Translating gives CAWKRASWSYTF. Complete variable domain (other parts from reference TRBV30 and TRBJ1-2): SQTIHQWPATLVQPVGSPLSLECTVEGTSNPNLYWYRQAAGRGLQLLFYSVGIGQISSEVPQNLSASRPQDRQFILSSKKLLLSDSGFYLCAWKRASWSYTFGSGTRLTVV.

The CDR3 loop is CASSPNGGAIYEQYF. CDR3 nucleotides: TGTGCCAGCAGCCCGAATGGGGGCGCAATTTACGAGCAGTACTTC. The J gene is TRBJ2-5, the V gene TRBV13, with D perhaps matching TRBD1 (6 bases). The assigned J gene may be wrong: the sequence end matches TRBJ2-7 better. Per the germline V gene, CDR1 is PRHDT and CDR2 is FYEKMQ (reference sequence). The CDR3 consists of 15 residues.

This chain uses TRBV10-1 with TRBJ2-4, with 10 nucleotides matching TRBD1. The CDR3 contains 18 residues. CDR1 is WNHNN, CDR2 SYGVQD, per germline (reference sequence). The V and J ends lost 6 bases and 1 base, in that order; junction bases with no gene match: 12. The chain's CDR3 is CASSDPTSGQGAKNIQYF. The CDR3 nucleotides are TGCGCCAGCAGCGACCCCACTTCGGGACAGGGGGCCAAAAACATTCAGTACTTC.

This chain connects TRBV28 to TRBJ1-2, with 7 bases matching TRBD1. The V gene's germline CDR1 is MDHEN and CDR2 SYDVKM. CDR3 length: 14 residues. V lost 4 bases and J lost 4; bases outside the gene matches: 6. The CDR3 bases are TGTGCCAGCAGTTCTCCTCCAGGGGGCTATGGCTACACCTTC. Protein sequence: CASSSPPGGYGYTF.

J is TRBJ2-7 and V is TRBV29-1; a weak D match, TRBD2 (7 bases). Germline V lookup: CDR1 SQVTM, CDR2 ANQGSEA. The CDR3 extends over 13 amino acids. The ends were cut back, 6 bases at V and 5 bases at J, with 17 bases in the middle. The CDR3 is CSVPLGGGHEQYF. CDR3 bases: TGCAGCGTCCCCCTAGGGGGGGGGCACGAGCAGTACTTC.

V is TRBV7-2 and J is TRBJ1-2, with no clear D. Trimming took 3 bases from V and 2 from J, leaving 7 bases between them. CDR1 SGHTA and CDR2 FQGNSA come from the germline V gene. The CDR3 is made up of 13 amino acids. The CDR3 coding sequence is TGTGCCAGCAGCTTCGACTGGAACTATGGCTACACCTTC. It specifies CASSFDWNYGYTF.

V usage is TRBV10-3 and J usage is TRBJ2-7; TRBD1 aligns across 7 bases. Germline values: CDR1 ENHRY, CDR2 SYGVKD. With 10 bases clipped from V and 3 bases from J, the junction kept 12 bases outside the gene matches. The CDR3 has 14 amino acids. As DNA, the CDR3 is TGTGCCACGCGTGGGACAGAAAAGGTCTACGAGCAGTACTTC. This codes for CATRGTEKVYEQYF.

The chain carries TRBV28 and TRBJ1-2, with 8 bases identical to TRBD1. This CDR3 region has 16 residues. J was trimmed by 1 base and V by 5 bases; bases with no gene match: 9. The germline CDR1 and CDR2 sequences are MDHEN and SYDVKM. The chain's CDR3 is CASSTIRTGLNYGYTF. The CDR3 nucleotides are TGTGCCAGCAGTACAATCCGGACAGGGCTTAACTATGGCTACACCTTC.

In nucleotides, the CDR3 is TGTGCCAGCAGCCCGCGGACTAGCGGTTACAATGAGCAGTTCTTC. Protein: CASSPRTSGYNEQFF. The chain employs TRBV7-2 and TRBJ2-1; 10 bases match TRBD2. CDR1 is SGHTA, CDR2 FQGNSA, per germline. This CDR3 has 15 residues. Trimming at V came to 5 bases and at J to 4 bases, leaving 5 bases not matched to a gene.